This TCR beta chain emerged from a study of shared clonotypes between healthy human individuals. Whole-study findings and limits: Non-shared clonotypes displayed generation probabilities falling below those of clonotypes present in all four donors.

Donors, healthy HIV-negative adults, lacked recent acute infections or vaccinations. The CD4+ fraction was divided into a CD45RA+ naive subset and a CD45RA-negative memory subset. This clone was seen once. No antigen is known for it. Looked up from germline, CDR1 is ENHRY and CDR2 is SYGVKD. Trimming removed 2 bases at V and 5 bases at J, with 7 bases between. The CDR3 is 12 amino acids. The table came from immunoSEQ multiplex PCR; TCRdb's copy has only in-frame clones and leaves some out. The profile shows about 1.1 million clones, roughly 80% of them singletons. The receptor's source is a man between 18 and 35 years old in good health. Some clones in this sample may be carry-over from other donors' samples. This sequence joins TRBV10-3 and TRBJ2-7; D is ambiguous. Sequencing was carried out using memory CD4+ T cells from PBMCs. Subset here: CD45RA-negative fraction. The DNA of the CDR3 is TGTGCCATCAGTGAGACGAGGAACGAGCAGTACTTC. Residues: CAISETRNEQYF.